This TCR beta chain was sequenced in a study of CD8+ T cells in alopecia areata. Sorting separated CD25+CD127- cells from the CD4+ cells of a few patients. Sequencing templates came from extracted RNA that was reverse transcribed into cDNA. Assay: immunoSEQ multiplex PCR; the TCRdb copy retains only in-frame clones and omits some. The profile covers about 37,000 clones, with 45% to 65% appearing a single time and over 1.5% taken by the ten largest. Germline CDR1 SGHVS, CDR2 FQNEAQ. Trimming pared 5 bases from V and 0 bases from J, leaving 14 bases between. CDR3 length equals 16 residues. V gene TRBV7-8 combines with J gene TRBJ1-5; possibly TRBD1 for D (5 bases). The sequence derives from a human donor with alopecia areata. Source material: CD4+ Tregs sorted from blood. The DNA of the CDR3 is TGTGCCAGCAGCGGACGGGGACTGAGTAGCAATCAGCCCCAGCATTTT. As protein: CASSGRGLSSNQPQHF. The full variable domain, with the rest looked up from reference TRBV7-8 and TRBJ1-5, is GAGVSQSPRYKVAKRGQDVALRCDPISGHVSLFWYQQALGQGPEFLTYFQNEAQLDKSGLPSDRFFAERPEGSVSTLKIQRTQQEDSAVYLCASSGRGLSSNQPQHFGDGTRLSIL.